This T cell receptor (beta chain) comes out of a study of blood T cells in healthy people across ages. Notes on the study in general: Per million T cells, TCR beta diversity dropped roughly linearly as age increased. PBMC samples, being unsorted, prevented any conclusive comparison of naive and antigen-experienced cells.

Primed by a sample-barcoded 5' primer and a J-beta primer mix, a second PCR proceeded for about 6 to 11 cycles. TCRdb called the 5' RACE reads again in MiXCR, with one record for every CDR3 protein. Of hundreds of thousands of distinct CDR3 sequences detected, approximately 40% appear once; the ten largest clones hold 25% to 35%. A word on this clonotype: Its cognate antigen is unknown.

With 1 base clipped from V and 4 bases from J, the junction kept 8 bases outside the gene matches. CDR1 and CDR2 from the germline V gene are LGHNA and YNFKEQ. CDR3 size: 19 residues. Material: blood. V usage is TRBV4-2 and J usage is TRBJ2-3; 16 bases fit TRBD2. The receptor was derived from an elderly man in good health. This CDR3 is CASSQGPGTSGRGADTQYF. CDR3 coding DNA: TGTGCCAGCAGCCAAGGGCCCGGGACTAGCGGGAGGGGCGCAGATACGCAGTATTTT.